The 16 T cell receptor beta chains below all came from one sample that was sequenced in a study of CD8 T cells in Susac syndrome. Random hexamers were used to reverse transcribe the RNA input (roughly 0.5 to 1 ug). TCRdb reprocessed the immunoSEQ multiplex PCR reads via MiXCR and lists one record per CDR3 protein. The repertoire holds approximately 100,000 distinct CDR3 sequences, with about 90% as singletons. Sequencing used CD8+ T cells from PBMCs. The receptors were sampled from a human donor in good health.

This clonotype has only a few counts. This chain links TRBV9 with TRBJ1-2, with D unclear. The CDR3 has 11 amino acids. V lost 3 bases and J lost 4, with 4 bases in between. The germline V gene encodes CDR1 SGDLS and CDR2 YYNGEE. The CDR3 region is CASSDSYGYTF. Here the CDR3 DNA reads TGTGCCAGCAGCGACAGCTATGGCTACACCTTC.

The chain uses TRBV2 and TRBJ2-5; possibly TRBD2 for D (6 bases). V was trimmed by 4 bases and J by 0 bases, leaving 18 bases between them. Germline assignment: CDR1 SNHLY and CDR2 FYNNEI. CDR3 length: 17 residues. CDR3 sequence reads: CASSGRTTPGYQETQYF. CDR3 coding DNA: TGTGCCAGCAGTGGAAGGACTACCCCGGGGTACCAAGAGACCCAGTACTTC.

This clonotype was seen just once. V and J are TRBV6-1 and TRBJ2-5, with TRBD2 identical over 13 bases. The CDR3 is made up of 15 amino acids. Germline CDR1 reads MNHNS; CDR2 reads SASEGT. The V gene end was trimmed by 7 bases and the J gene end by 4 bases; junction bases not matched to a gene: 6. CDR3 DNA: TGTGCCAGCACCGCCCGACTAGCGGGGGGAGAGACCCAGTACTTC. Encoded protein: CASTARLAGGETQYF.

The chain combines TRBV9 with TRBJ2-5; no clear D. The V and J ends lost 4 bases and 1 base respectively, with 11 bases between them. The CDR3 runs to 14 residues. Germline-derived CDR1 and CDR2 are SGDLS and YYNGEE. The CDR3 sequence: CASSPRWSQETQYF. CDR3 nucleotides: TGTGCCAGCAGCCCCCGATGGTCCCAAGAGACCCAGTACTTC.

The chain employs TRBV20-1 and TRBJ1-2; the match to TRBD1 covers 9 bases. The CDR3 extends over 16 amino acids. CDR1 and CDR2 (germline): DFQATT, SNEGSKA (reference sequence). Germline trimming cut 5 bases from V and 4 bases from J; bases unmatched to any gene: 14. CDR3 sequence (DNA): TGCAGTGCTGCCATCCGGGGACAGGGTGTTTTCTATGGCTACACCTTC. Its protein is CSAAIRGQGVFYGYTF.

This sequence joins TRBV4-2 and TRBJ1-3; D unresolved. Trimming left V 1 base short and J 0 bases short, with 4 bases between. CDR1 is LGHNA, CDR2 YNFKEQ, per germline. The CDR3 totals 14 residues. CDR3 coding DNA: TGTGCCAGCAGCCAAGCAGTCTCTGGAAACACCATATATTTT. This sequence encodes CASSQAVSGNTIYF.

This sequence joins TRBV10-3 and TRBJ1-2; unclear D gene. V lost 6 bases and J lost 4, with 18 bases in between. In germline, CDR1 is ENHRY, CDR2 SYGVKD. CDR3 size: 15 residues. CDR3 sequence reads: CAISEGSPGSYGYTF. The DNA of the CDR3 is TGTGCCATCAGCGAAGGATCACCCGGCAGCTATGGCTACACCTTC.

This clonotype was seen a single time. This chain uses TRBV19 with TRBJ2-7; D assignment may be TRBD1 or TRBD2 (5 bases each). The CDR3 sequence is 15 residues long. V lost 5 bases to trimming and J lost 2 bases, with 16 bases between them. Per the germline V gene, CDR1 is LNHDA and CDR2 is SQIVND (reference sequence). The CDR3 DNA follows: TGTGCCAGTAGTGGGGGTTTTATTGAGCCCTACGAGCAGTACTTC. This sequence encodes CASSGGFIEPYEQYF. The full variable domain, its missing parts supplied by reference TRBV19 and TRBJ2-7, is DGGITQSPKYLFRKEGQNVTLSCEQNLNHDAMYWYRQDPGQGLRLIYYSQIVNDFQKGDIAEGYSVSREKKESFPLTVTSAQKNPTAFYLCASSGGFIEPYEQYFGPGTRLTVT.

The chain uses TRBV20-1 and TRBJ2-3, with 7 nucleotides matching TRBD1. Germline loops: CDR1 DFQATT, CDR2 SNEGSKA (reference sequence). This CDR3 region has 15 residues. V lost 2 bases and J lost 2; bases outside the gene matches: 7. CDR3 amino acids: CSARPTGNPTDTQYF. CDR3 nucleotides: TGCAGTGCTAGACCGACAGGGAACCCCACAGATACGCAGTATTTT.

The genes are TRBV5-1 and TRBJ1-4; a possible D gene is TRBD1 (5 bases). The CDR3 sequence is 18 residues long. CDR1 is SGHRS and CDR2 is YFSETQ in the germline V gene. V lost 5 bases to trimming and J lost 0 bases, with 20 bases between them. CDR3 bases: TGCGCCAGCAGGCGTACAGGATCTCGGGAAGCAACTAATGAAAAACTGTTTTTT. Its translation: CASRRTGSREATNEKLFF.

J is TRBJ2-3 and V is TRBV5-1; 9 nucleotides agree with TRBD1. Germline loops: CDR1 SGHRS, CDR2 YFSETQ. The CDR3 extends over 16 amino acids. Trimming at V came to 2 bases and at J to 1 base, leaving 5 bases not matched to a gene. CDR3 residues: CASSLQGAPGTDTQYF. CDR3 sequence (DNA): TGCGCCAGCAGCTTACAGGGGGCGCCCGGCACAGATACGCAGTATTTT.

The chain is built from TRBV6-6 and TRBJ1-2; tentatively, D is TRBD1 (5 bases). The V end lost 8 bases, the J end lost 1 base, and 17 bases lay between the germline ends. The germline gives CDR1 MNHNY, CDR2 SVGAGI (reference sequence). The CDR3 is 15 amino acids. CDR3 sequence: CASSTYGGLNYGYTF. The CDR3 DNA reads TGTGCCAGCTCTACATACGGGGGACTTAACTATGGCTACACCTTC.

The chain combines TRBV7-6 with TRBJ2-3; D not certain. The V gene's germline CDR1 is SGHVS and CDR2 FNYEAQ. V gave up 5 bases and J gave up 5 bases, with 11 bases separating them. The CDR3 totals 13 residues. CDR3 residues: CASSPAQVDTQYF. CDR3 DNA: TGTGCCAGCAGCCCCGCCCAGGTAGATACGCAGTATTTT.

V gene TRBV7-2 combines with J gene TRBJ2-7; no clear D gene. The CDR3 covers 13 residues. Germline CDR1 is SGHTA and CDR2 is FQGNSA. Trimming removed 4 bases at V and 2 bases at J, with 9 bases between. In DNA form, the CDR3 reads TGTGCCAGCAGCTCATACAGTGCCTACGAGCAGTACTTC. This gives the protein CASSSYSAYEQYF.

The chain combines TRBV25-1 with TRBJ2-1, with no clear D. The CDR3 covers 11 residues. V lost 4 bases to trimming and J lost 7 bases, with 5 bases between them. CDR1 MGHDK and CDR2 SYGVNS come from the germline V gene. CDR3 sequence: CASSGYNEQFF. The DNA of the CDR3 is TGTGCCAGCAGTGGATATAATGAGCAGTTCTTC.

The J gene is TRBJ2-4, the V gene TRBV19; TRBD2 is a possible D gene (6 bases). Trimming left V 4 bases short and J 3 bases short, with 13 bases between. This CDR3 region has 15 residues. Germline V gives CDR1 LNHDA, CDR2 SQIVND (reference sequence). In nucleotides, the CDR3 is TGTGCCAGTAGTACCGGGGGATTAATCAAAAACATTCAGTACTTC. Translating it yields CASSTGGLIKNIQYF.